These T cell receptor beta chains were read from a single sample in a study of cytomegalovirus exposure and HLA in healthy donors. Repertoires were generated with immunoSEQ multiplex PCR, while TCRdb's copy carries only in-frame clones and drops some. This sample has more than 140,000 clones; over 70% occur once, and the top ten carry 5% to 6.5%. Specimen: PBMCs. The receptors were gathered from a young man in good health and CMV-seropositive. Both conserved end residues are part of each CDR3. The order of the fields is D gene, J gene, V gene, CDR3 length, clone size, CDR3 protein, CDR3 DNA. The D gene is left open where the match is weak. Not every row has a clone size; where given, it reads once, few, many or a size class.

TRBD2 TRBJ2-1 TRBV5-1 15 - CASSSGLAGVQEQFF TGCGCCAGCAGCTCCGGACTAGCGGGAGTACAGGAGCAGTTCTTC
- TRBJ2-6 TRBV4-1 16 - CASSPDGGSGANVLTF TGCGCCAGCAGCCCCGACGGGGGATCTGGGGCCAACGTCCTGACTTTC
- TRBJ2-7 TRBV7-8 14 - CASLEDGGGYEQYF TGTGCCAGCCTCGAGGATGGGGGCGGGTACGAGCAGTACTTC
TRBD2 TRBJ2-5 TRBV18 15 few CASSSGLAIGETQYF TGTGCCAGCTCTTCAGGACTAGCAATAGGGGAGACCCAGTACTTC
- TRBJ1-1 TRBV11-2 15 - CASSLGGGGKTEAFF TGTGCCAGCAGCTTAGGGGGGGGAGGGAAGACTGAAGCTTTCTTT
TRBD2 TRBJ2-1 TRBV11-2 14 - CASSLTSGKNEQFF TGTGCCAGCAGCTTAACTAGCGGGAAAAATGAGCAGTTCTTC
TRBD1 TRBJ2-7 TRBV27 16 - CASSLAGQGTTYEQYF TGTGCCAGCAGTTTAGCGGGACAGGGGACCACCTACGAGCAGTACTTC
- TRBJ2-7 TRBV29-1 12 - CSVEDATYEQYF TGCAGCGTTGAAGATGCGACCTACGAGCAGTACTTC
TRBD1 TRBJ1-5 TRBV19 17 - CASANGDRGRLGQPQHF TGTGCCAGTGCAAATGGGGACAGGGGACGTTTGGGTCAGCCCCAGCATTTT
TRBD1 TRBJ2-7 TRBV19 15 - CASRRTGDNGYEQYF TGTGCCAGTAGGAGAACAGGGGATAATGGCTACGAGCAGTACTTC
- TRBJ1-1 TRBV5-1 15 - CASRVGAAPGQGAFF TGCGCCAGTAGGGTGGGAGCCGCCCCTGGGCAAGGAGCTTTCTTT
- TRBJ1-1 TRBV7-9 12 - CASSLDPKRAFF TGTGCCAGCAGCTTAGACCCAAAGCGGGCTTTCTTT
TRBD2 TRBJ2-1 TRBV13 16 - CASSPMGGGAYNEQFF TGTGCCAGCAGCCCCATGGGCGGGGGGGCCTACAATGAGCAGTTCTTC
TRBD1 TRBJ1-6 TRBV10-1 18 - CASSPGTGANPRNSPLHF TGCGCCAGCAGCCCCGGGACAGGGGCGAACCCACGGAATTCACCCCTCCACTTT
TRBD1 TRBJ2-7 TRBV2 15 once CASSEAPGQFYEQYF TGTGCCAGCAGTGAAGCGCCGGGACAGTTCTACGAGCAGTACTTC
TRBD2 TRBJ2-5 TRBV7-9 15 - CASTPGRSGRETQYF TGTGCCAGCACCCCCGGGCGGAGCGGGAGGGAGACCCAGTACTTC
- TRBJ2-5 TRBV2 13 few CASTRDFQETQYF TGTGCCAGCACACGGGACTTCCAAGAGACCCAGTACTTC
- TRBJ1-1 TRBV27 17 - CASSSSFGQPMNTEAFF TGTGCCAGCAGTTCCTCCTTTGGACAGCCCATGAACACTGAAGCTTTCTTT
- TRBJ2-7 TRBV7-2 14 few CASSLGTASYEQYF TGTGCCAGCAGCTTAGGGACAGCCTCCTACGAGCAGTACTTC
- TRBJ2-7 TRBV7-9 13 once CSSSLGSKYEQYF TGTTCCAGCAGCTTAGGATCTAAGTACGAGCAGTACTTC
TRBD1 TRBJ1-1 TRBV5-8 15 - CASNKRGRKNTEAFF TGTGCCAGCAATAAGAGGGGGCGGAAAAACACTGAAGCTTTCTTT
TRBD2 TRBJ2-7 TRBV28 11 once CASSRGGEQYF TGTGCCAGCAGCCGCGGGGGGGAGCAGTACTTC
TRBD2 TRBJ2-7 TRBV19 15 - CASTRTSGSSYEQYF TGTGCCAGTACCCGAACTAGCGGGAGCTCCTACGAGCAGTACTTC
TRBD2 TRBJ2-5 TRBV5-1 15 - CASSFSTSAQETQYF TGCGCCAGCAGCTTCTCGACTAGCGCCCAAGAGACCCAGTACTTC
TRBD2 TRBJ2-2 TRBV19 14 - CASTSAGVSGELFF TGTGCCAGTACATCTGCGGGAGTGTCCGGGGAGCTGTTTTTT
- TRBJ1-4 TRBV21-1 16 - CASSKGGGGSNEKLFF TGTGCCAGCAGCAAAGGGGGGGGCGGGAGTAATGAAAAACTGTTTTTT
- TRBJ2-7 TRBV25-1 15 - CASSAQGDLSWEQYF TGTGCCAGCAGTGCACAGGGTGATTTAAGTTGGGAGCAGTACTTC
TRBD1 TRBJ1-2 TRBV4-2 15 - CASSQDPGQGYGYTF TGTGCCAGCAGCCAAGATCCGGGACAGGGCTATGGCTACACCTTC
TRBD1 TRBJ1-5 TRBV19 18 once CASSGYGQGLNSNQPQHF TGTGCCAGTAGTGGCTATGGACAGGGACTCAATAGCAATCAGCCCCAGCATTTT
- TRBJ2-1 TRBV6-5 12 - CASGSSYNEQFF TGTGCCAGCGGTAGCTCCTACAATGAGCAGTTCTTC
TRBD2 TRBJ2-3 TRBV5-4 15 once CASSRSGSGTDTQYF TGTGCCAGCAGCCGTAGCGGGAGCGGCACAGATACGCAGTATTTT
- TRBJ1-1 TRBV30 12 - CAWSSRNTEAFF TGTGCCTGGAGCTCGAGGAACACTGAAGCTTTCTTT
- TRBJ2-1 TRBV6-5 16 - CASSSPRGLAYNEQFF TGTGCCAGCAGTTCACCTAGGGGCTTAGCCTACAATGAGCAGTTCTTC
TRBD1 TRBJ1-2 TRBV28 13 - CASRGGQFYGYTF TGTGCCAGCAGGGGGGGACAGTTCTATGGCTACACCTTC
- TRBJ2-3 TRBV4-3 17 - CASSQGRGAPSTDTQYF TGCGCCAGCAGCCAGGGGAGGGGGGCGCCGAGCACAGATACGCAGTATTTT
- TRBJ1-2 TRBV4-1 15 - CASSQGRRGRAGYTF TGCGCCAGCAGCCAAGGTCGTAGGGGCCGGGCTGGCTACACCTTC
- TRBJ2-7 TRBV28 14 - CASSTSTSAYEQYF -
- TRBJ1-2 TRBV7-9 15 few CASSPRGSGPEGYTF TGTGCCAGCAGCCCCCGAGGATCAGGGCCGGAGGGCTACACCTTC
TRBD1 TRBJ2-7 TRBV5-1 13 - CASSWDRGLEQYF TGCGCCAGCAGCTGGGACAGGGGGCTGGAGCAGTACTTC
- TRBJ2-1 TRBV15 14 - CATRQGTTYNEQFF TGTGCCACACGACAGGGGACTACCTACAATGAGCAGTTCTTC
- TRBJ2-7 TRBV28 15 - CASSLRQGRSYEQYF TGTGCCAGCAGTTTACGTCAGGGGCGCTCCTACGAGCAGTACTTC
- TRBJ2-2 TRBV28 15 - CASSFGGVNTGELFF TGTGCCAGCAGTTTCGGCGGAGTCAACACCGGGGAGCTGTTTTTT
- TRBJ2-1 TRBV28 16 - CASSPSDRTNYNEQFF TGTGCCAGCAGTCCCTCGGACAGAACTAACTACAATGAGCAGTTCTTC
TRBD1 TRBJ1-2 TRBV19 12 - CASSAGQVGYTF TGTGCCAGTAGTGCAGGACAGGTTGGCTACACCTTC
- TRBJ1-6 TRBV19 15 - CASTRDVTVNSPLHF TGTGCCAGTACACGCGACGTGACAGTTAATTCACCCCTCCACTTT
TRBD1 TRBJ2-2 TRBV30 13 few CAWSGTVSGELFF TGTGCCTGGAGCGGGACAGTGTCCGGGGAGCTGTTTTTT
- TRBJ2-2 TRBV11-3 14 - CASTTGLTTGELFF TGTGCCAGCACCACGGGACTTACCACCGGGGAGCTGTTTTTT
- TRBJ1-3 TRBV4-1 17 - CASSQDFGRASGNTIYF TGCGCCAGCAGCCAAGATTTTGGCAGGGCCTCTGGAAACACCATATATTTT
TRBD2 TRBJ2-1 TRBV11-2 16 - CASSLREGPANNEQFF TGTGCCAGCAGCTTAAGGGAGGGGCCCGCGAACAATGAGCAGTTCTTC
- TRBJ1-6 TRBV12-5 19 once CASGLVDRIGKNSYSPLHF TGTGCTAGTGGTTTGGTCGACAGGATAGGTAAAAATTCGTATTCACCCCTCCACTTT
- TRBJ2-3 TRBV5-1 15 - CASSKSDLYTDTQYF TGCGCCAGCAGCAAGTCCGATCTCTACACAGATACGCAGTATTTT
TRBD2 TRBJ2-5 TRBV28 16 - CASSLRTSAYQETQYF TGTGCCAGCAGTTTGCGGACTAGCGCGTACCAAGAGACCCAGTACTTC